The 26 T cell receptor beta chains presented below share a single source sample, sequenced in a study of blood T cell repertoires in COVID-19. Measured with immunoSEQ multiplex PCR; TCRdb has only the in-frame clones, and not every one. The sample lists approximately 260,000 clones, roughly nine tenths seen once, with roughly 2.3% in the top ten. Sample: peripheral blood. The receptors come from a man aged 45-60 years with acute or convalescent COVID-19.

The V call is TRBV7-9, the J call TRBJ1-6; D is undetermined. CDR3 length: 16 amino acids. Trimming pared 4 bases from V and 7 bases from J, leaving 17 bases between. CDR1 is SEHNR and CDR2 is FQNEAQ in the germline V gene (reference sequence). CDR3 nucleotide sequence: TGTGCCAGCAGCTCCTATATCGGGGTCCGAAATTCACCCCTCCACTTT. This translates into CASSSYIGVRNSPLHF.

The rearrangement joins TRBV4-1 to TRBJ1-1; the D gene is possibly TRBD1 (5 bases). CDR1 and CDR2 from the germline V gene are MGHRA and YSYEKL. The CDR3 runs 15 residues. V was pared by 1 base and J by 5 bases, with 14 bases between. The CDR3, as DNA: TGCGCCAGCAGCCAAGTCATCCAGGGTGGAACTGAAGCTTTCTTT. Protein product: CASSQVIQGGTEAFF.

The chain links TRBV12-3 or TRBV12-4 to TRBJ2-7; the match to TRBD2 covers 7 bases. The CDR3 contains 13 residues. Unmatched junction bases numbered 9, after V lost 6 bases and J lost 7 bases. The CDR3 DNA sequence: TGTGCCAGCAGACCCAGCGGGGAAAGGGAGCAGTACTTC. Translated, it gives CASRPSGEREQYF.

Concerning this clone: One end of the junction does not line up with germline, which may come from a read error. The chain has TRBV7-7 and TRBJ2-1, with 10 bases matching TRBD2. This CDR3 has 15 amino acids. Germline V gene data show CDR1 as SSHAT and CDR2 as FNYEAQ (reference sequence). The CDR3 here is CASSQSGGGYNEQFF. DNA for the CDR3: TGTGCTAGCAGCCAGAGCGGGGGGGGCTACAATGAGCAGTTCTTC.

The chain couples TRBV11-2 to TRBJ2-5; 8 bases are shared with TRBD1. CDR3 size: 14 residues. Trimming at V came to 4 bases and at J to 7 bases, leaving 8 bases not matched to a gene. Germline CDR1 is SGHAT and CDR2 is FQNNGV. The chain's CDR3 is CASSSRTGLWTQYF. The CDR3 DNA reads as TGTGCCAGCAGCTCCCGGACAGGGCTATGGACCCAGTACTTC.

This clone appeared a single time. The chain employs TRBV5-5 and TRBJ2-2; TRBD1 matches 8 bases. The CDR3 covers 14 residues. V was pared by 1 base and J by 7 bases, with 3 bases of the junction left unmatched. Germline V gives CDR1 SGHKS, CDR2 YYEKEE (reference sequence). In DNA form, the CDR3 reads TGTGCCAGCAGCTTGAGACAGGGGATCGGGGAGCTGTTTTTT. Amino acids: CASSLRQGIGELFF. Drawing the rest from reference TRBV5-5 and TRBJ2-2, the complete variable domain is DAGVTQSPTHLIKTRGQQVTLRCSPISGHKSVSWYQQVLGQGPQFIFQYYEKEERGRGNFPDRFSARQFPNYSSELNVNALLLGDSALYLCASSLRQGIGELFFGEGSRLTVL.

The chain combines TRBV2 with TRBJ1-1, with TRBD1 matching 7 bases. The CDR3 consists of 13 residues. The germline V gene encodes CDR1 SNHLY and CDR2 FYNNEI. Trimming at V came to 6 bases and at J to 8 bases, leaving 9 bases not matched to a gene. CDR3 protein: CASSDSPGGEAFF. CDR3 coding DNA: TGTGCCAGCAGCGACTCTCCAGGGGGAGAAGCTTTCTTT.

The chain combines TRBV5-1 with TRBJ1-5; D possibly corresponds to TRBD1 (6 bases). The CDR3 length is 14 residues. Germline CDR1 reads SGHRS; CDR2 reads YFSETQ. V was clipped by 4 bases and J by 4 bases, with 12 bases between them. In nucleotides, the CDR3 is TGCGCCAGCAGCGTGGACAGCCGGAATCAGCCCCAGCATTTT. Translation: CASSVDSRNQPQHF.

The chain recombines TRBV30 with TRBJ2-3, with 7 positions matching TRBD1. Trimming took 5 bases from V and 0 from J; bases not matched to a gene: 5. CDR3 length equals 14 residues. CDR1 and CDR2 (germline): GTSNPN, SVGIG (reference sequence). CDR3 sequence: CAWGKGASTDTQYF. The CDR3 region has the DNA TGTGCCTGGGGCAAGGGGGCTAGCACAGATACGCAGTATTTT.

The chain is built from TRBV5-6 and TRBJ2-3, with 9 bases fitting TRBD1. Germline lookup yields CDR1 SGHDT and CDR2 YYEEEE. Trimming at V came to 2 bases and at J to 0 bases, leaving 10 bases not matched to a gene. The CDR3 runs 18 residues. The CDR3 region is CASSLFEWGQGSTDTQYF. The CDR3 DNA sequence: TGTGCCAGCAGCTTATTCGAATGGGGACAGGGAAGCACAGATACGCAGTATTTT.

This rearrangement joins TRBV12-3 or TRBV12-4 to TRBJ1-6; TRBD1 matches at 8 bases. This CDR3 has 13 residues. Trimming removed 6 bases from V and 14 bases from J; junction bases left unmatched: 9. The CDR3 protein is CASRRQGPWTLHF. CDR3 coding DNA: TGTGCCAGCAGAAGACAGGGGCCTTGGACCCTCCACTTT.

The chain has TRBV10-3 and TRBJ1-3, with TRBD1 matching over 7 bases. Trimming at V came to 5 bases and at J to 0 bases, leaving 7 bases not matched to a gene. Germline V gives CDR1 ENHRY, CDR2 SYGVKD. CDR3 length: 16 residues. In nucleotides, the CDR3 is TGTGCCATCAGTTGGGACAGCATACGCTCTGGAAACACCATATATTTT. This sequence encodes CAISWDSIRSGNTIYF.

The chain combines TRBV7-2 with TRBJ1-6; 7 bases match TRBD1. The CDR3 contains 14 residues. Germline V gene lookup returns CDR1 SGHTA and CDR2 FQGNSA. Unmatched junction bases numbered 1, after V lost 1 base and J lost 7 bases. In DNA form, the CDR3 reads TGTGCCAGCAGCTTAGTACAGGGGAATTCACCCCTCCACTTT. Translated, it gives CASSLVQGNSPLHF.

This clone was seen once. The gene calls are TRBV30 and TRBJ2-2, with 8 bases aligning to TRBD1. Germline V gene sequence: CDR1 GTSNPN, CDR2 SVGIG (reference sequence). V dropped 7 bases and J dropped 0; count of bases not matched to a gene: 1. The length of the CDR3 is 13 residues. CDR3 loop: CASTGANTGELFF. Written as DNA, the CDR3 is TGTGCCTCGACAGGGGCGAACACCGGGGAGCTGTTTTTT.

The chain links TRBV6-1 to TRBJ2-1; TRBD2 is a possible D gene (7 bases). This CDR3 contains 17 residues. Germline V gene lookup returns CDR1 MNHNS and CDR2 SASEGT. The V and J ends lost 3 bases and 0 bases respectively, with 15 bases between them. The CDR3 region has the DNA TGTGCCAGCAGTGATGTGGGGGGGCGAGGCTCCTACAATGAGCAGTTCTTC. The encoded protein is CASSDVGGRGSYNEQFF.

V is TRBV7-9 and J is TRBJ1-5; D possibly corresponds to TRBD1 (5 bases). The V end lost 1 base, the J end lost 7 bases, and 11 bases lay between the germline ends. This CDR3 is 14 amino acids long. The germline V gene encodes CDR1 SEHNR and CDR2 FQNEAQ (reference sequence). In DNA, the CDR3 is TGTGCCAGCAGCTTAGGGGGGGGAGAGCAGCCCCAGCATTTT. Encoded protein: CASSLGGGEQPQHF.

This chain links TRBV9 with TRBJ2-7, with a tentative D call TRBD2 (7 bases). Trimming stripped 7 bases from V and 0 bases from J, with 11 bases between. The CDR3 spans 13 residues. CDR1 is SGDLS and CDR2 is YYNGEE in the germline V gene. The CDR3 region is CASGRGDSYEQYF. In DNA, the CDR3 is TGTGCCAGCGGGAGGGGGGACTCCTACGAGCAGTACTTC.

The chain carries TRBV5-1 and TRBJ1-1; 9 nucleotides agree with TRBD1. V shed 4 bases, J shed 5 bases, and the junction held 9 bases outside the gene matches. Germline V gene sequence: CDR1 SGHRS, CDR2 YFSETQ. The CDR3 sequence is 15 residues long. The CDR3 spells CASSGSDRGVTEAFF. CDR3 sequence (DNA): TGCGCCAGCAGCGGATCAGACAGGGGGGTTACTGAAGCTTTCTTT.

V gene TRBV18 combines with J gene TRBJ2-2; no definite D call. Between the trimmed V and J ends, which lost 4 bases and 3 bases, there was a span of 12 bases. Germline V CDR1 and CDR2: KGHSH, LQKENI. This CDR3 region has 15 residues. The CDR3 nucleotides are TGTGCCAGCTCACTCCGCGACTGGGACACCGGGGAGCTGTTTTTT. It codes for CASSLRDWDTGELFF.

The CDR3 sequence: CASSINPTGNYGYTF. CDR3 DNA sequence: TGTGCCAGTAGTATAAACCCGACAGGGAACTATGGCTACACCTTC. The chain is built from TRBV19 and TRBJ1-2; TRBD1 matches 7 bases. From germline, CDR1 is LNHDA and CDR2 SQIVND (reference sequence). The CDR3 loop spans 15 amino acids. V lost 2 bases to trimming and J lost 2 bases; unmatched junction nucleotides: 5.

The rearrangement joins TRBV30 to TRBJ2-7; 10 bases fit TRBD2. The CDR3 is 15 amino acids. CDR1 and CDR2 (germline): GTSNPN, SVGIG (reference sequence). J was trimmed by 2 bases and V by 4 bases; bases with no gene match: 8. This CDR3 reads CAWKAGTSAPYEQYF. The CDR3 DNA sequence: TGTGCCTGGAAAGCCGGGACTAGCGCCCCCTACGAGCAGTACTTC. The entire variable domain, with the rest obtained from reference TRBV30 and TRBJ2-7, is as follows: SQTIHQWPATLVQPVGSPLSLECTVEGTSNPNLYWYRQAAGRGLQLLFYSVGIGQISSEVPQNLSASRPQDRQFILSSKKLLLSDSGFYLCAWKAGTSAPYEQYFGPGTRLTVT.

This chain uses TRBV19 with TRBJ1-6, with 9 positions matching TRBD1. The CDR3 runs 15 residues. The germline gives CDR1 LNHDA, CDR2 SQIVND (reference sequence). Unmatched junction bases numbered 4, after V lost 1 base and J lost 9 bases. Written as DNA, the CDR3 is TGTGCCAGTAGTATAGGCTGGGACAGGGTTTCACCCCTCCACTTT. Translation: CASSIGWDRVSPLHF. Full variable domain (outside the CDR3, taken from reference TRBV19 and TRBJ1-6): DGGITQSPKYLFRKEGQNVTLSCEQNLNHDAMYWYRQDPGQGLRLIYYSQIVNDFQKGDIAEGYSVSREKKESFPLTVTSAQKNPTAFYLCASSIGWDRVSPLHFGNGTRLTVT.

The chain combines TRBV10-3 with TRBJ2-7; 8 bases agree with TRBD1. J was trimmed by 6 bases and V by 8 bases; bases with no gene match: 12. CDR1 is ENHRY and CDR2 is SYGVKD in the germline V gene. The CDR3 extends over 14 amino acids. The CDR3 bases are TGTGCCATCGAGGACAGGGCCACGACTTCCGAGCAGTACTTC. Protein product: CAIEDRATTSEQYF.

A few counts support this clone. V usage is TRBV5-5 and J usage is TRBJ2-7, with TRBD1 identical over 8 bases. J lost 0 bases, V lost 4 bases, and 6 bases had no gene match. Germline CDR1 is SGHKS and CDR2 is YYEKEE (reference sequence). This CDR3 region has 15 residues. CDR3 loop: CASSRGQGLSYEQYF. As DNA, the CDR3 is TGTGCCAGCAGCAGAGGACAGGGCCTCTCCTACGAGCAGTACTTC.

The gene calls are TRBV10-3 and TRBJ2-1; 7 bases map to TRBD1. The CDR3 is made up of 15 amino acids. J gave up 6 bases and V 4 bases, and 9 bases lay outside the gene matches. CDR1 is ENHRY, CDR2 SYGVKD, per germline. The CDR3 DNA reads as TGTGCCATCAGTGCAACCGGGACAGTCGGCAATGAGCAGTTCTTC. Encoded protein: CAISATGTVGNEQFF.

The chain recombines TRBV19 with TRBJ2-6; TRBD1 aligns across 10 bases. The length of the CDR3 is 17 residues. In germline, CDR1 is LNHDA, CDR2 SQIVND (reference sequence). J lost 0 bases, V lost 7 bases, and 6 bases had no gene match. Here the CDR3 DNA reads TGTGCCAGTATGAGGGGGACAGGGGCCTCTGGGGCCAACGTCCTGACTTTC. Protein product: CASMRGTGASGANVLTF.